The TCR beta chain described here comes from a study of tumor and adjacent non-tumor tissue in lung cancer. Study details: Samples averaged around 4 million productive TCRbeta reads each.

In regard to this clonotype: What it binds is unknown.

This sample's RNA came from whole unsorted tissue. Per the germline V gene, CDR1 is MNHEY and CDR2 is SVGAGI. The CDR3 extends over 16 amino acids. Broader study findings: Normal lung showed higher cumulative top 100 clone frequency than tumor. Tumor tissue had significantly higher TCR diversity than normal lung.

A modified ARM-PCR protocol with three rounds of nested PCR amplified TCRbeta. TCRdb redid the calling of the multiplex PCR reads with MiXCR, one entry per CDR3 protein. The repertoire includes 220,000 or so distinct CDR3 sequences, 60% to 75% of them detected once, and approximately 26% sits in the top ten. This sequence joins TRBV6-5 and TRBJ2-5; 8 bases are a match to TRBD2. The DNA end favors TRBJ2-7, so the J call may be wrong. The receptor's source is a man aged 55 to 70 with non-small cell lung cancer. The sample taken for sequencing was lung tumor tissue. CDR3 protein: CASSYGGLAGSYEQYF. In DNA form, the CDR3 reads TGTGCCAGCAGTTACGGGGGGTTAGCGGGGTCCTACGAGCAGTACTTC.